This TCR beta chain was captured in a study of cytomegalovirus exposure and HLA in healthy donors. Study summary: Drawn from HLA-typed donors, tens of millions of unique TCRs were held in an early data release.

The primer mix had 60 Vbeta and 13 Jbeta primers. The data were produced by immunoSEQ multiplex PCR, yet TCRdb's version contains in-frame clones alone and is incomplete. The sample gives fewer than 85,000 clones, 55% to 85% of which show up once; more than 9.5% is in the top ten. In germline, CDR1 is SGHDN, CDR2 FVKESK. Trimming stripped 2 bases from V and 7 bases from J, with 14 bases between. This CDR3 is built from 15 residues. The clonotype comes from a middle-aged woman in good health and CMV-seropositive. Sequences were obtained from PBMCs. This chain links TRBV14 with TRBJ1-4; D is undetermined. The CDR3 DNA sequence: TGTGCCAGCAGCCAATTCCGGGGAGGAGGTGAAAAACTGTTTTTT. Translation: CASSQFRGGGEKLFF.